This T cell receptor (beta chain) was retrieved from a study of identical twins. Study-wide results and caveats: Less excess twin sharing appeared in beta out-of-frame sequences.

Ten or more counts support this clonotype. Its target is unknown. TCRdb used MiXCR to reprocess the 5' RACE reads, holding one entry per CDR3 protein. The repertoire consists of 250,000 or so distinct CDR3 sequences, with approximately 8.3% occurring once and the leading ten covering around 3%. The germline V gene has CDR1 SNHLY and CDR2 FYNNEI. The CDR3 runs 16 residues. Deletions cut 6 bases from V and 1 base from J, with 19 bases between. This same sample was also taken into another study, of yellow fever vaccine responses in identical twins. That source reports: Vaccine T cell responses of twins reportedly seemed partly convergent and partly personalized.

The sequence was obtained from a woman aged 18-30 years in good health. This chain joins TRBV2 and TRBJ2-7, with D perhaps TRBD1 (6 bases). What was sequenced was CD8+ T cells sorted from blood. The CDR3 loop is CASSSNRVVESYEQYF. DNA of the CDR3: TGTGCCAGCAGCTCAAACAGGGTCGTGGAGTCCTACGAGCAGTACTTC.